This record looks at one T cell receptor beta chain sequence and its context. The CDR3 length is 16 residues. From germline, CDR1 is SEHNR and CDR2 FQNEAQ (reference sequence). The data were taken from a study of monozygotic twins with inflammatory bowel disease. TCRdb reprocessed the 5' RACE reads, with one entry per CDR3 protein and no DNA. Here the sample table reports about 330,000 distinct CDR3 sequences. The source of this sequence is a human donor with ulcerative colitis or Crohn's disease, or a healthy co-twin of an affected twin (not recorded which). What was sequenced was blood. The genes are TRBV7-9 and TRBJ1-1; as DNA is missing, the TRBD1 call by TCRdb cannot be tested. This chain's CDR3 is CASNPQMGQGNTEAFF.